This TCR beta chain derives from a study of blood T cell repertoires in COVID-19. Sequencing was performed with immunoSEQ multiplex PCR; in TCRdb, only in-frame clones are kept and a portion is missing. The sample holds some 120,000 clones; more than 75% are singletons and the top ten take less than 8%. The CDR3 is 15 amino acids. Per the germline V gene, CDR1 is SGHVS and CDR2 is FNYEAQ. The ends were cut back, 1 base at V and 7 bases at J, with 13 bases in the middle. The sequenced sample was peripheral blood. The chain combines TRBV7-6 with TRBJ2-2; TRBD2 might be the D (6 bases). The TCR sequence derives from a man aged 45-65 years with acute or convalescent COVID-19. CDR3 sequence reads: CASSLEAGLDGELFF. In DNA form, the CDR3 reads TGTGCCAGCAGCTTAGAGGCGGGACTCGACGGGGAGCTGTTTTTT.